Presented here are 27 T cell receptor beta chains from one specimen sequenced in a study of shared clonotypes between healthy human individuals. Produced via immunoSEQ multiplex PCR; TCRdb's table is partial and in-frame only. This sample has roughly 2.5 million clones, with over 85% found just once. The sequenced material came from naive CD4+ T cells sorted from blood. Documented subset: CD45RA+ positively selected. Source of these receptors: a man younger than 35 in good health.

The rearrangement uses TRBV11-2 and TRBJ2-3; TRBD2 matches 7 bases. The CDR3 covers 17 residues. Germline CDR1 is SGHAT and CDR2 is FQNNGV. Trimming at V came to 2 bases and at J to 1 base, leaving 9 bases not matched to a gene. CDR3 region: CASSLRSGAMGTDTQYF. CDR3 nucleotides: TGTGCCAGCAGCTTAAGGAGCGGGGCAATGGGCACAGATACGCAGTATTTT.

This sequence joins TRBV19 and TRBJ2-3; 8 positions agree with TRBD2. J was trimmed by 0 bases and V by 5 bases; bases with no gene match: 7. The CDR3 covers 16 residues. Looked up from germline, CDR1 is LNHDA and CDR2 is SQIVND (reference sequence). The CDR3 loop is CASSQTSGGSTDTQYF. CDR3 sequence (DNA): TGTGCCAGTAGTCAAACTTCGGGGGGGAGCACAGATACGCAGTATTTT.

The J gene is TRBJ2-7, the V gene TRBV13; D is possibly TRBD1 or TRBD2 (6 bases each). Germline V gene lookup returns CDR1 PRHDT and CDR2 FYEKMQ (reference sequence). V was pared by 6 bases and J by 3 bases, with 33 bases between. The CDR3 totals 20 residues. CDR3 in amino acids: CASSSHSGGAGQNPYYEQYF. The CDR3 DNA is TGTGCCAGCAGTTCCCACTCCGGGGGCGCGGGCCAAAACCCCTACTACGAGCAGTACTTC.

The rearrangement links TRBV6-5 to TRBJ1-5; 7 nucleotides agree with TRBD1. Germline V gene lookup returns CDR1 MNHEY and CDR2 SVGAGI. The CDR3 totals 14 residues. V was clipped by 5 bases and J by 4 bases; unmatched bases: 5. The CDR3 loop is CASSLGTANQPQHF. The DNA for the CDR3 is TGTGCCAGCAGTCTAGGGACAGCGAATCAGCCCCAGCATTTT.

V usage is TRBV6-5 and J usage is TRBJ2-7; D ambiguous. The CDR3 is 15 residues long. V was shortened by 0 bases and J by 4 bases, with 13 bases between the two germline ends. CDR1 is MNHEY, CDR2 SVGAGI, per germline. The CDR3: CASSYSAKGPYEQYF. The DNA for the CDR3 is TGTGCCAGCAGTTACTCGGCGAAAGGACCATACGAGCAGTACTTC.

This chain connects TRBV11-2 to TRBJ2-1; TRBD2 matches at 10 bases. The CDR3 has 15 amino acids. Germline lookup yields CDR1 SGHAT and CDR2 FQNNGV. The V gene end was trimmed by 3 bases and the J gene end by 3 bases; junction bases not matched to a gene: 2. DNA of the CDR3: TGTGCCAGCAGCTTTACTAGCGGGGACTACAATGAGCAGTTCTTC. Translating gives CASSFTSGDYNEQFF.

Here the CDR3 reads CASSAPGTSGANVLTF. The CDR3 region has the DNA TGTGCCAGCAGCGCCCCAGGAACCTCTGGGGCCAACGTCCTGACTTTC. The chain carries TRBV5-4 and TRBJ2-6; D is unclear. Germline loops: CDR1 SGHNT, CDR2 YYREEE (reference sequence). The CDR3 has 16 residues. Trimming cost V 4 bases and J 0 bases, with 11 bases left between them.

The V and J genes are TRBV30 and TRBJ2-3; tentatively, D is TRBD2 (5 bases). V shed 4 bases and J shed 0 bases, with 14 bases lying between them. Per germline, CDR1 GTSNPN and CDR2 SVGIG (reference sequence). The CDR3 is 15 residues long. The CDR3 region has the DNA TGTGCCTGGACCCTCGCTAGCTTTAGCACAGATACGCAGTATTTT. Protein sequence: CAWTLASFSTDTQYF.

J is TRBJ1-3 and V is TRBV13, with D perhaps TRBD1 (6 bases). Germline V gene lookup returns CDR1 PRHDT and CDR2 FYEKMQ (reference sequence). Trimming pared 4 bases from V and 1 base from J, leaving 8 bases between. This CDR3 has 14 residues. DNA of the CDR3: TGTGCCAGCAGCTCGGGGACATCTGGAAACACCATATATTTT. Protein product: CASSSGTSGNTIYF.

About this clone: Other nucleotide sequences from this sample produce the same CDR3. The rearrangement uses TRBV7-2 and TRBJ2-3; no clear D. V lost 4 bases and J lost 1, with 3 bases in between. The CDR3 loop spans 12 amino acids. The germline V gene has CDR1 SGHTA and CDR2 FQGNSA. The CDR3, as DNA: TGTGCCAGCAGCTCCGGCACAGATACGCAGTATTTT. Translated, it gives CASSSGTDTQYF.

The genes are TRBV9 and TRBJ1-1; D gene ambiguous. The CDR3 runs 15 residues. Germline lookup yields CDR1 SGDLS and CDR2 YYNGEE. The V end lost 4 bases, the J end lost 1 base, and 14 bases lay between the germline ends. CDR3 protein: CASSTSGVANTEAFF. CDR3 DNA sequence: TGTGCCAGCAGCACCAGTGGAGTTGCGAACACTGAAGCTTTCTTT.

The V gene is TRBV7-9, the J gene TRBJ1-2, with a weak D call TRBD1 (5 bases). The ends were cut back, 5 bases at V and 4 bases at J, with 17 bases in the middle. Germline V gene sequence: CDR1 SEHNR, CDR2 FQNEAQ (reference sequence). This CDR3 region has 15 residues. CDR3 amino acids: CASSPSVGTGYGYTF. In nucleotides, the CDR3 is TGTGCCAGCAGCCCCAGCGTCGGGACTGGCTATGGCTACACCTTC.

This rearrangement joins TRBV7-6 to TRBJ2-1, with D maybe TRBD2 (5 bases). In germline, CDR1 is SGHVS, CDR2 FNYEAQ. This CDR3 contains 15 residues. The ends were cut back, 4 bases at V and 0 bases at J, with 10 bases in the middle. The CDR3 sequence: CASSSGSSSYNEQFF. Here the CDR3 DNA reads TGTGCCAGCAGCTCGGGGTCGAGCTCCTACAATGAGCAGTTCTTC.

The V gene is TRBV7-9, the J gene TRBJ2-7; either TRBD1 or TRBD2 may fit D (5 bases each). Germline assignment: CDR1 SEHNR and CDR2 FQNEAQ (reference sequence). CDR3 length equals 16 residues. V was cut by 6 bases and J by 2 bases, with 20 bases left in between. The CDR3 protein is CASSQEPGRTTYEQYF. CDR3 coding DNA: TGTGCCAGCAGTCAAGAACCGGGACGGACAACCTACGAGCAGTACTTC. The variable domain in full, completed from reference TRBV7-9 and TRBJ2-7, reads DTGVSQNPRHKITKRGQNVTFRCDPISEHNRLYWYRQTLGQGPEFLTYFQNEAQLEKSRLLSDRFSAERPKGSFSTLEIQRTEQGDSAMYLCASSQEPGRTTYEQYFGPGTRLTVT.

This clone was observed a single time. The CDR3 DNA reads as TGTGCCTGGAGTGTACGGTCGTGGGGAGATACGCAGTATTTT. Amino acid sequence: CAWSVRSWGDTQYF. The chain combines TRBV30 with TRBJ2-3; D unresolved. V lost 0 bases to trimming and J lost 5 bases, with 12 bases between them. Germline-derived CDR1 and CDR2 are GTSNPN and SVGIG (reference sequence). The CDR3 has 14 amino acids.

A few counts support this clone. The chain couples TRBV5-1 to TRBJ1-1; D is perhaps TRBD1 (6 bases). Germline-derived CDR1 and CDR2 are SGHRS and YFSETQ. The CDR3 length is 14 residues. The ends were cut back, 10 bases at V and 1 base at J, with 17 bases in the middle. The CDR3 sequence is CASNGGGKNTEAFF. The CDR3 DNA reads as TGCGCCTCCAACGGAGGGGGGAAGAACACTGAAGCTTTCTTT. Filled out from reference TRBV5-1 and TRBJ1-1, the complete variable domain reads KAGVTQTPRYLIKTRGQQVTLSCSPISGHRSVSWYQQTPGQGLQFLFEYFSETQRNKGNFPGRFSGRQFSNSRSEMNVSTLELGDSALYLCASNGGGKNTEAFFGQGTRLTVV.

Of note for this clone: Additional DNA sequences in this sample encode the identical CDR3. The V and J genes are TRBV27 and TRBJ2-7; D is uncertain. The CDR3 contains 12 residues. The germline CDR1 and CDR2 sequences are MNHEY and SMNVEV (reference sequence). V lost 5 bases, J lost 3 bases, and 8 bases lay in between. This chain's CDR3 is CASSPDRYEQYF. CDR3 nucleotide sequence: TGTGCCAGCAGTCCAGACCGCTACGAGCAGTACTTC.

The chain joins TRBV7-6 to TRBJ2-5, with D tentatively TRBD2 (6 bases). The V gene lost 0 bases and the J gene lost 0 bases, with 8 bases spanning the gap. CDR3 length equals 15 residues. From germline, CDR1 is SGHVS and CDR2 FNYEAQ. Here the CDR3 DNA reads TGTGCCAGCAGCTTAGCTTGGGGGGACCAAGAGACCCAGTACTTC. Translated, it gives CASSLAWGDQETQYF.

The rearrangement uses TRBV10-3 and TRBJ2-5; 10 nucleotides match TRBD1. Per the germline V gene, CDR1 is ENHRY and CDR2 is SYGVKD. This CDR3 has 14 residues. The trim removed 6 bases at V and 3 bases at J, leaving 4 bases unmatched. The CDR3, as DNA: TGTGCCATCAGCACCGGACAGGGGGAAGAGACCCAGTACTTC. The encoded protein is CAISTGQGEETQYF.

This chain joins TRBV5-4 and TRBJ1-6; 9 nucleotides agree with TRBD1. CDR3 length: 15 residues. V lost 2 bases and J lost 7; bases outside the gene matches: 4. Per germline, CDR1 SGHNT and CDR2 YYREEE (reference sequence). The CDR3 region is CASSLFGQGNSPLHF. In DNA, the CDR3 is TGTGCCAGCAGCTTATTTGGACAGGGGAATTCACCCCTCCACTTT.

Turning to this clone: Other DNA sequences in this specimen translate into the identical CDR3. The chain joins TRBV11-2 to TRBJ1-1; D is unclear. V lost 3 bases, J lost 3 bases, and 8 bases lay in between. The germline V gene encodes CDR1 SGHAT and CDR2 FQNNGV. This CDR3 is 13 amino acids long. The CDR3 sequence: CASSFNGDTEAFF. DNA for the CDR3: TGTGCCAGCAGCTTTAATGGGGACACTGAAGCTTTCTTT.

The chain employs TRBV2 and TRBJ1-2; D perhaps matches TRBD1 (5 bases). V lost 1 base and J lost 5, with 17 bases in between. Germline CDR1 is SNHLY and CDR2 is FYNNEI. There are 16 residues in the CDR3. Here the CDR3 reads CASSEEGRIFLYGYTF. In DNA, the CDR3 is TGTGCCAGCAGTGAAGAGGGACGGATCTTCTTGTATGGCTACACCTTC.

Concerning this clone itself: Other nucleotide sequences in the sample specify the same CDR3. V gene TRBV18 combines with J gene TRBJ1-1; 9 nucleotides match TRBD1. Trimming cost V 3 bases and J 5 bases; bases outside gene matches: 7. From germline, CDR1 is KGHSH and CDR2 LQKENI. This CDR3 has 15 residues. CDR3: CASSPSGTGNTEAFF. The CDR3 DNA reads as TGTGCCAGCTCACCCTCCGGGACAGGGAATACTGAAGCTTTCTTT.

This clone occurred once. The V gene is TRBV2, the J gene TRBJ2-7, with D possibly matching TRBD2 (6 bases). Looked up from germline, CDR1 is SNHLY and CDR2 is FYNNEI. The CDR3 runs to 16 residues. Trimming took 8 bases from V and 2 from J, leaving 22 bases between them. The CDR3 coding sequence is TGTGCCAGCGCACGCCCTGGAGGGGCCGGTACCTACGAGCAGTACTTC. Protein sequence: CASARPGGAGTYEQYF.

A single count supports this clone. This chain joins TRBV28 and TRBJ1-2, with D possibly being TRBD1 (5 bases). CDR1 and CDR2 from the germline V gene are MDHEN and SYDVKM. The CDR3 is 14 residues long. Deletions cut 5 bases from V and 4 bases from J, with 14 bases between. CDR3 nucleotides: TGTGCCAGCAGTGGATCGGACACCAGCTATGGCTACACCTTC. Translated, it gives CASSGSDTSYGYTF.

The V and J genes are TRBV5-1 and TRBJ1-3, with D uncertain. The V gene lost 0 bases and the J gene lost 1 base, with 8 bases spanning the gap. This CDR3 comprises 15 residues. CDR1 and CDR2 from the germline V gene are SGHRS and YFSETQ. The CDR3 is CASSLGGMSGNTIYF. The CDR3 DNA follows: TGCGCCAGCAGCTTGGGAGGGATGTCTGGAAACACCATATATTTT.

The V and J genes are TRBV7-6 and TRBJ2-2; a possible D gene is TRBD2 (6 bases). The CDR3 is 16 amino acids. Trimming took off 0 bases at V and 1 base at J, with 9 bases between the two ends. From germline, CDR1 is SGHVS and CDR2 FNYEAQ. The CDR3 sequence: CASSLAAGMNTGELFF. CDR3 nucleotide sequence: TGTGCCAGCAGCTTAGCGGCGGGGATGAACACCGGGGAGCTGTTTTTT.